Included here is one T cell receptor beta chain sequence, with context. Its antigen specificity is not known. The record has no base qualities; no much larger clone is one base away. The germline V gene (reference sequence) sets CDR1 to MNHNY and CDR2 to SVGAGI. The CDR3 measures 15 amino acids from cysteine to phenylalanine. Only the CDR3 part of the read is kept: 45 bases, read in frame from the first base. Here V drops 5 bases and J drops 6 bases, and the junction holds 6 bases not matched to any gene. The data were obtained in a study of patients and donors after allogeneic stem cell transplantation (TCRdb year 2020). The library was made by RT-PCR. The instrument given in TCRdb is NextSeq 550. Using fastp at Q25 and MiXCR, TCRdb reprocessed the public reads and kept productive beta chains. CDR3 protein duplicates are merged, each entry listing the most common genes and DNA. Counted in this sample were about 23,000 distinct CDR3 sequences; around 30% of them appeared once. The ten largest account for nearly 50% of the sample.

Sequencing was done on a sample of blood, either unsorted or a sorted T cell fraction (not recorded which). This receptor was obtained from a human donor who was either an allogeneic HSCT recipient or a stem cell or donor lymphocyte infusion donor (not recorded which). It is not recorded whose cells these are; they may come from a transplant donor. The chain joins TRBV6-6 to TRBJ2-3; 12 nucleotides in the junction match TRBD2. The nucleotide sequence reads TGTGCCAGCAGTAAACTAGCGGGGGGCCCCGATACGCAGTATTTT. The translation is CASSKLAGGPDTQYF.